This T cell receptor beta chain originates from a study of blood T cell repertoires in COVID-19. Study at large: The cDNA or gDNA used as material had been derived from T cells, B-cell-depleted T cells, or PBMCs.

This clone was counted a single time. In the authors' workflow: Nucleated cell counts were estimated from reference gene primer amplification. The table came from immunoSEQ multiplex PCR; TCRdb's copy has only in-frame clones and leaves some out. V and J calls plus clone size are reproduced from that table; the DNA served to infer D and trimming. The sample holds more than 95,000 clones, about 90% seen once. The clonotype comes from a man in his 70s who had recovered from COVID-19. Sequencing was performed on peripheral blood.

CDR3 nucleotides: TGTGCCAGCTCAGAACAGGGATTGGTGACCGGGGAGCTGTTTTTT. Translating it yields CASSEQGLVTGELFF. The chain uses TRBV18 and TRBJ2-2, with a weak D call TRBD1 (6 bases). This CDR3 region has 15 residues. From germline, CDR1 is KGHSH and CDR2 LQKENI. Trimming pared 5 bases from V and 5 bases from J, leaving 15 bases between.